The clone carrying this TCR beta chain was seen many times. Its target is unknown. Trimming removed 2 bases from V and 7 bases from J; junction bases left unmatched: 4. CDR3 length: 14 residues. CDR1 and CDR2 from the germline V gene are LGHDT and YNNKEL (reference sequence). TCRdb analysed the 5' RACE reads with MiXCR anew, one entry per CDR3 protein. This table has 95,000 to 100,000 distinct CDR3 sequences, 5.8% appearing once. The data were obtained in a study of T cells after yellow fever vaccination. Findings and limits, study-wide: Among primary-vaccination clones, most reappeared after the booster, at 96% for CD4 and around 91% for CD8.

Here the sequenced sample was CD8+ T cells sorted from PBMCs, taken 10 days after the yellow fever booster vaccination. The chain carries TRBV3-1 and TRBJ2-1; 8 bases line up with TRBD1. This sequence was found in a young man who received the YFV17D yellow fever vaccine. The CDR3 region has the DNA TGTGCCAGCAGCCAAACAGGGGGATGGAATGAGCAGTTCTTC. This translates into CASSQTGGWNEQFF.